These 25 T cell receptor beta chains came from one sample sequenced in a study of T cell responses to AZD1222 COVID-19 vaccine. Profiling relied on immunoSEQ multiplex PCR, and the TCRdb table lists in-frame clones only, not all of them. The sample has around 120,000 clones; 90% are singletons. Sequenced here: peripheral blood, sampled on day 0 of AZD1222 vaccination. These receptors came from an adult in good health.

The V and J genes are TRBV15 and TRBJ1-4; the D gene is possibly TRBD1 (5 bases). Germline V gene data show CDR1 as LNHNV and CDR2 as YYDKDF (reference sequence). V lost 0 bases and J lost 8, with 13 bases in between. This CDR3 has 15 amino acids. CDR3 in DNA: TGTGCCACCAGCAGAGATCAGGGAAGGGGAGAAAAACTGTTTTTT. It specifies CATSRDQGRGEKLFF. Full variable domain (rest looked up from reference TRBV15 and TRBJ1-4): DAMVIQNPRYQVTQFGKPVTLSCSQTLNHNVMYWYQQKSSQAPKLLFHYYDKDFNNEADTPDNFQSRRPNTSFCFLDIRSPGLGDTAMYLCATSRDQGRGEKLFFGSGTQLSVL.

V gene TRBV19 combines with J gene TRBJ1-6; D is unresolved. The germline gives CDR1 LNHDA, CDR2 SQIVND (reference sequence). Deletions cut 6 bases from V and 0 bases from J, with 9 bases between. This CDR3 has 15 amino acids. CDR3 sequence reads: CASRLMSSYNSPLHF. CDR3 DNA sequence: TGTGCCAGTAGACTGATGAGCTCCTATAATTCACCCCTCCACTTT.

The CDR3 spells CASSLTIRHANTGELFF. CDR3 DNA sequence: TGTGCCAGCAGCTTAACGATTCGGCACGCGAACACCGGGGAGCTGTTTTTT. The rearrangement joins TRBV7-2 to TRBJ2-2, with unresolved D. The V and J ends lost 2 bases and 0 bases respectively, with 13 bases between them. The CDR3 loop spans 17 amino acids. Per the germline V gene, CDR1 is SGHTA and CDR2 is FQGNSA.

The chain joins TRBV6-2 or TRBV6-3 to TRBJ2-5; tentative D call: TRBD1 (5 bases). This CDR3 is 13 amino acids long. V dropped 6 bases and J dropped 3 bases, with 11 bases sitting between them. Germline values: CDR1 MNHEY, CDR2 SVGEGT. The CDR3 spells CASSQGSKETQYF. The CDR3 coding sequence is TGTGCCAGCAGCCAGGGATCCAAAGAGACCCAGTACTTC.

V is TRBV6-5 and J is TRBJ2-3; the D gene is possibly TRBD1 (6 bases). The CDR3 is 15 amino acids. Trimming took 11 bases from V and 4 from J, leaving 22 bases between them. Germline values: CDR1 MNHEY, CDR2 SVGAGI. Here the CDR3 reads CACSQGSRRADTQYF. The CDR3 DNA reads as TGTGCCTGCTCCCAGGGGTCTCGCCGCGCAGATACGCAGTATTTT.

The rearrangement links TRBV11-2 to TRBJ1-1; D remains ambiguous. The CDR3 is 15 amino acids. In germline, CDR1 is SGHAT, CDR2 FQNNGV. V was clipped by 5 bases and J by 1 base, with 14 bases between them. The CDR3 protein is CASSPPRGGNTEAFF. For the CDR3, the DNA is TGTGCCAGCAGCCCCCCCCGGGGAGGGAACACTGAAGCTTTCTTT.

The chain has TRBV24-1 and TRBJ1-5; no clear D gene. Germline CDR1 is KGHDR and CDR2 is SFDVKD. The V end was cut by 5 bases, the J end by 1 base, with 8 bases between. This CDR3 is 14 amino acids long. CDR3 bases: TGTGCCACCAGTGCCGCTTGGAGCAATCAGCCCCAGCATTTT. This codes for CATSAAWSNQPQHF.

V usage is TRBV5-1 and J usage is TRBJ2-2, with 7 nucleotides matching TRBD2. Germline V CDR1 and CDR2: SGHRS, YFSETQ. The CDR3 contains 15 residues. J lost 1 base, V lost 4 bases, and 4 bases had no gene match. The CDR3 coding sequence is TGCGCCAGCAGCCAGACTAGCAGGAACACCGGGGAGCTGTTTTTT. It specifies CASSQTSRNTGELFF.

The chain carries TRBV24-1 and TRBJ1-5; D not resolved. CDR1 and CDR2 (germline): KGHDR, SFDVKD. The CDR3 extends over 13 amino acids. V dropped 9 bases and J dropped 0 bases, with 8 bases sitting between them. CDR3 in amino acids: CATEGSSNQPQHF. CDR3 DNA sequence: TGTGCCACCGAAGGGAGTAGCAATCAGCCCCAGCATTTT.

The J gene is TRBJ2-2, the V gene TRBV18; D not resolved. Germline lookup yields CDR1 KGHSH and CDR2 LQKENI. The ends were cut back, 2 bases at V and 0 bases at J, with 10 bases in the middle. The CDR3 is 16 residues long. This chain's CDR3 is CASSPSSYPNTGELFF. For the CDR3, the DNA is TGTGCCAGCTCACCATCGTCGTATCCGAACACCGGGGAGCTGTTTTTT. Variable domain in full (rest from reference TRBV18 and TRBJ2-2): NAGVMQNPRHLVRRRGQEARLRCSPMKGHSHVYWYRQLPEEGLKFMVYLQKENIIDESGMPKERFSAEFPKEGPSILRIQQVVRGDSAAYFCASSPSSYPNTGELFFGEGSRLTVL.

This clone was counted a few times. The V and J genes are TRBV6-4 and TRBJ2-3; 7 bases match TRBD2. V lost 4 bases, J lost 5 bases, and 6 bases stayed unmatched. The germline V gene encodes CDR1 MRHNA and CDR2 SNTAGT. The CDR3 is 14 residues long. CDR3 residues: CASSGCGRRDTQYF. CDR3 nucleotides: TGTGCCAGCAGTGGTTGCGGGAGAAGAGATACGCAGTATTTT.

This chain uses TRBV6-5 with TRBJ2-7; 9 bases agree with TRBD1. The junction had 9 bases not matched to a gene; V was cut back by 6 bases and J by 6 bases. The CDR3 runs to 14 residues. Germline CDR1 reads MNHEY; CDR2 reads SVGAGI. In nucleotides, the CDR3 is TGTGCCAGCAGAGGACAGGGGAATCATCTCGAGCAGTACTTC. As protein: CASRGQGNHLEQYF.

The chain joins TRBV15 to TRBJ2-1; D unclear. Germline V lookup: CDR1 LNHNV, CDR2 YYDKDF (reference sequence). The CDR3 covers 12 residues. Trimming stripped 0 bases from V and 4 bases from J, with 1 base between. The chain's CDR3 is CATSRDYNEQFF. The CDR3 DNA is TGTGCCACCAGCAGAGATTACAATGAGCAGTTCTTC.

The rearrangement joins TRBV27 to TRBJ2-7; 9 nucleotides match TRBD1. V lost 4 bases to trimming and J lost 6 bases; unmatched junction nucleotides: 22. CDR3 size: 19 residues. From germline, CDR1 is MNHEY and CDR2 SMNVEV (reference sequence). The chain's CDR3 is CASSSHTTHPGQGRFEQYF. The CDR3 nucleotides are TGTGCCAGCAGTTCTCACACGACGCATCCGGGACAGGGAAGGTTCGAGCAGTACTTC.

This chain links TRBV5-4 with TRBJ2-2; D might be TRBD2 (6 bases). The CDR3 is 18 residues long. In germline, CDR1 is SGHNT, CDR2 YYREEE (reference sequence). The V gene lost 2 bases and the J gene lost 0 bases, with 17 bases spanning the gap. The CDR3 loop is CASSFAGRTPANTGELFF. The CDR3, as DNA: TGTGCCAGCAGCTTCGCGGGACGGACTCCTGCGAACACCGGGGAGCTGTTTTTT.

The rearrangement links TRBV30 to TRBJ2-7, with D hard to call. The CDR3 runs 13 residues. CDR1 and CDR2 (germline): GTSNPN, SVGIG (reference sequence). V was trimmed by 0 bases and J by 4 bases, leaving 10 bases between them. The CDR3 region has the DNA TGTGCCTGGAGTGTACAAACCCCTTACGAGCAGTACTTC. Protein product: CAWSVQTPYEQYF.

The chain links TRBV24-1 to TRBJ2-1; TRBD2 aligns across 12 bases. Germline CDR1 reads KGHDR; CDR2 reads SFDVKD. After removal of 4 bases from V and 9 bases from J, the junction contained 12 bases not matched to a gene. The CDR3 is made up of 17 amino acids. Written as DNA, the CDR3 is TGTGCCACCAGTGAGCCCGGCCTAGCGGGAGGGCTCGGTGAGCAGTTCTTC. Protein sequence: CATSEPGLAGGLGEQFF.

The chain uses TRBV7-2 and TRBJ2-3; TRBD2 aligns across 7 bases. The CDR3 contains 14 residues. J lost 11 bases, V lost 1 base, and 9 bases had no gene match. The V gene's germline CDR1 is SGHTA and CDR2 FQGNSA. Here the CDR3 DNA reads TGTGCCAGCAGCTTAGGAACCCGGGGGGAGAAGCAGTATTTT. It translates to CASSLGTRGEKQYF.

V and J are TRBV11-2 and TRBJ1-1; 8 bases are a match to TRBD1. J was trimmed by 4 bases and V by 7 bases; bases with no gene match: 8. CDR1 is SGHAT, CDR2 FQNNGV, per germline. This CDR3 region has 14 residues. In DNA, the CDR3 is TGTGCCAGCACCGTAGCAGGGGGCTTCACTGAAGCTTTCTTT. Translating it yields CASTVAGGFTEAFF.

The V gene is TRBV24-1, the J gene TRBJ2-1, with 9 positions matching TRBD2. Losses at the gene ends were 2 bases for V and 3 bases for J; bases not matched to a gene: 4. CDR1 KGHDR and CDR2 SFDVKD come from the germline V gene. The CDR3 consists of 16 residues. This CDR3 reads CATSDSGLASYNEQFF. The CDR3 DNA reads TGTGCCACCAGTGATTCCGGACTAGCGAGCTACAATGAGCAGTTCTTC.

This chain links TRBV7-2 with TRBJ2-7; the match to TRBD1 covers 7 bases. The CDR3 is 14 amino acids. Germline values: CDR1 SGHTA, CDR2 FQGNSA. Trimming at V came to 5 bases and at J to 5 bases, leaving 9 bases not matched to a gene. This CDR3 is CASSPGTAPNEQYF. The DNA for the CDR3 is TGTGCCAGCAGCCCGGGGACAGCTCCTAACGAGCAGTACTTC.

A single count supports this clone. The chain uses TRBV4-2 and TRBJ2-2; D tentatively reads TRBD1 or TRBD2 (6 bases each). Looked up from germline, CDR1 is LGHNA and CDR2 is YNFKEQ. The CDR3 covers 15 residues. Trimming removed 5 bases at V and 6 bases at J, with 16 bases between. The CDR3 sequence is CASSTPRGPPGELFF. CDR3 nucleotide sequence: TGTGCCAGCAGCACCCCCCGGGGGCCCCCCGGGGAGCTGTTTTTT.

The V call is TRBV4-1, the J call TRBJ2-1; D call uncertain. The CDR3 totals 14 residues. Deletions cut 0 bases from V and 7 bases from J, with 10 bases between. Germline CDR1 MGHRA, CDR2 YSYEKL. DNA of the CDR3: TGCGCCAGCAGCCAAGACTGGTGGCCGAATGAGCAGTTCTTC. Protein product: CASSQDWWPNEQFF.

The chain couples TRBV5-1 to TRBJ2-3; D remains unclear. Germline V gene sequence: CDR1 SGHRS, CDR2 YFSETQ. Trimming shortened V by 0 bases and J by 0 bases, and 8 bases separated the two germline ends. The CDR3 has 15 residues. The CDR3 sequence is CASSLGSTSTDTQYF. CDR3 sequence (DNA): TGCGCCAGCAGCTTGGGGTCAACTAGCACAGATACGCAGTATTTT.

The chain uses TRBV6-5 and TRBJ1-4; D remains ambiguous. Germline V gene sequence: CDR1 MNHEY, CDR2 SVGAGI. This CDR3 is 15 amino acids long. V was pared by 2 bases and J by 4 bases, with 11 bases between. DNA of the CDR3: TGTGCCAGCAGTTACGCGGGCGCCAATAATGAAAAACTGTTTTTT. It is translated as CASSYAGANNEKLFF.